The T cell receptor (beta chain) described here comes from a study of T cell responses to AZD1222 COVID-19 vaccine. Study-level points and caveats: Repertoire sampling happened only post peak T cell response.

Sequencing was performed with immunoSEQ multiplex PCR; in TCRdb, only in-frame clones are kept and a portion is missing. The repertoire has around 100,000 clones, over 75% of them found once; the top ten carry more than 8%. The V gene's germline CDR1 is SGDLS and CDR2 YYNGEE. The CDR3 is 14 amino acids. Trimming cost V 4 bases and J 5 bases; bases outside gene matches: 8. This clone was counted once. Its specificity is unknown. This TCR derives from an adult in good health. Sequenced here: peripheral blood, sampled on day 0 of AZD1222 vaccination. The genes are TRBV9 and TRBJ2-7; 8 positions agree with TRBD2. CDR3 coding DNA: TGTGCCAGCAGCTCCGGGACTAGGGCCGACGAGCAGTACTTC. Translated: CASSSGTRADEQYF.